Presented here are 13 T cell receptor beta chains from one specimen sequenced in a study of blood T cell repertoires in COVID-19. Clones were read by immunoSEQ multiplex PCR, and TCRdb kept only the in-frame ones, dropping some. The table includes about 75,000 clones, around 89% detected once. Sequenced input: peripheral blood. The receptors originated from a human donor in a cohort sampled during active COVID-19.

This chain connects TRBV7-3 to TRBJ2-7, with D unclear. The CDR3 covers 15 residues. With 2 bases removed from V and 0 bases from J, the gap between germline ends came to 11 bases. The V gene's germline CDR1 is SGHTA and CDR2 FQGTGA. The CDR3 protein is CASSLGPINSYEQYF. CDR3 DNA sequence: TGTGCCAGCAGCTTAGGCCCGATCAACTCCTACGAGCAGTACTTC.

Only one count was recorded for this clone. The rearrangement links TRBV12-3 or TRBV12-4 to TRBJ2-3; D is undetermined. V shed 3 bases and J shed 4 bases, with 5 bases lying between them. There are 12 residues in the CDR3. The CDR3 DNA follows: TGTGCCAGCAGTTTTCCGGCAGATACGCAGTATTTT. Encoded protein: CASSFPADTQYF.

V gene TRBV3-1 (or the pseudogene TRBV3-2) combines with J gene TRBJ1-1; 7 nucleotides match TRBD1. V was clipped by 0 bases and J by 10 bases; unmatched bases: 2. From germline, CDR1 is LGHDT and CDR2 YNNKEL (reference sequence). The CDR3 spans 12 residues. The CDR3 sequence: CASSQDNRGAFF. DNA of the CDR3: TGTGCCAGCAGCCAAGATAACAGGGGAGCTTTCTTT.

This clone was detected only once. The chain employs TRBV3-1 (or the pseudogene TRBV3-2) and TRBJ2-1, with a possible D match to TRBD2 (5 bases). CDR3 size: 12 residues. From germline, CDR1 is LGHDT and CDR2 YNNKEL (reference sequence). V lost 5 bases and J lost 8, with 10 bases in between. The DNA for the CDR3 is TGTGCCAGCAGCTACGGACTCGATGAGCAGTTCTTC. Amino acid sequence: CASSYGLDEQFF.

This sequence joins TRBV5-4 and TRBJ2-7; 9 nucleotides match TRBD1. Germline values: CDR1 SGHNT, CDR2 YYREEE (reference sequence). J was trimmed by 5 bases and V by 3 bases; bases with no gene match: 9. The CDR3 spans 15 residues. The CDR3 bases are TGTGCCAGCAGCTCACCGGGACAGGGTGTTCACGAGCAGTACTTC. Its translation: CASSSPGQGVHEQYF.

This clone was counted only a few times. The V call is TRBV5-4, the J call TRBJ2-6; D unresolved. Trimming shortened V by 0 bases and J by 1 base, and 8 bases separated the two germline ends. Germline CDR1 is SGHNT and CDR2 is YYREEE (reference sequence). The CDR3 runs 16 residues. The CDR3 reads CASSLGRRSGANVLTF. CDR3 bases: TGTGCCAGCAGCTTGGGGCGCAGGTCTGGGGCCAACGTCCTGACTTTC.

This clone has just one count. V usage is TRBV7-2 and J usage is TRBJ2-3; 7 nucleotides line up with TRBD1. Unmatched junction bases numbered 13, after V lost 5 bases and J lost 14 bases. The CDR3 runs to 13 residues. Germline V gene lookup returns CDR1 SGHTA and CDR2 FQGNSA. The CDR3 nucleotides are TGTGCCAGCAGCCAACTAGTGGGACAGTCTCTGTATTTT. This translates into CASSQLVGQSLYF.

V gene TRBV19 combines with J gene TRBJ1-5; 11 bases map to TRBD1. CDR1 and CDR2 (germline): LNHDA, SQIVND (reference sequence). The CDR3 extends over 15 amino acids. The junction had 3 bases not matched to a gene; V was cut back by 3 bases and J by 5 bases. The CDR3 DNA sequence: TGTGCCAGTAGTATCGGACAGGGGGCGTATCAGCCCCAGCATTTT. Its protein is CASSIGQGAYQPQHF.

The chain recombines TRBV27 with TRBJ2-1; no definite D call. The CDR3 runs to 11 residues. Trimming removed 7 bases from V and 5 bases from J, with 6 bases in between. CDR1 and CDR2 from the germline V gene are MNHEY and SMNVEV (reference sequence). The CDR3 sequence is CASTRDNEQFF. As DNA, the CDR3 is TGTGCCAGCACCCGGGACAATGAGCAGTTCTTC.

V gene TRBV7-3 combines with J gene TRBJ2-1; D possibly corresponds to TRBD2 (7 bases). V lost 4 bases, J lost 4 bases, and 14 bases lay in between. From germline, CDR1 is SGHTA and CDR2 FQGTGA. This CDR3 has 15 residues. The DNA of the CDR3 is TGTGCCAGCAGCTCGCCGGGGGGCCAGTACAATGAGCAGTTCTTC. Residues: CASSSPGGQYNEQFF.

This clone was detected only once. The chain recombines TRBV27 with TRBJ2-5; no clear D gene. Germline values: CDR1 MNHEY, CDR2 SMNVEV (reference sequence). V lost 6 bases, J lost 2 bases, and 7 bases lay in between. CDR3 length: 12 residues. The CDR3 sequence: CASRAPQETQYF. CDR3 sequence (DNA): TGTGCCAGCAGGGCACCTCAAGAGACCCAGTACTTC.

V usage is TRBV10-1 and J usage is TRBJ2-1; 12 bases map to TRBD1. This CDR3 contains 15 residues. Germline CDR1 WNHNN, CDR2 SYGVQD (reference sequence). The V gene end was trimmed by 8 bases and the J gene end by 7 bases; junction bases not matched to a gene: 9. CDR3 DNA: TGCGCCAGCCGGGCCGGGACAGGGGGCGCGAATGAGCAGTTCTTC. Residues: CASRAGTGGANEQFF.

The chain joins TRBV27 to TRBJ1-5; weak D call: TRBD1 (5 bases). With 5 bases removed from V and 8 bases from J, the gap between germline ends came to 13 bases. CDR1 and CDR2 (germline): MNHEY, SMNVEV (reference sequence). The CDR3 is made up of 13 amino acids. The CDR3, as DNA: TGTGCCAGCAGTCTAGGACACCCGGAGCCCCAGCATTTT. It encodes CASSLGHPEPQHF.